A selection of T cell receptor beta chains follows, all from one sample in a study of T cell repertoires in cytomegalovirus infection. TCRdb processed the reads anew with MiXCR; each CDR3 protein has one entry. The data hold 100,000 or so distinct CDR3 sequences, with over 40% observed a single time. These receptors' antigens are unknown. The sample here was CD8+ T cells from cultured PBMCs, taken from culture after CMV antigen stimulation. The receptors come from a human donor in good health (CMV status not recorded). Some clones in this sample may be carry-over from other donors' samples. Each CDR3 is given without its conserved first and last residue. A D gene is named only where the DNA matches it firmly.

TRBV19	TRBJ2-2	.	ASSPFGGTGELF
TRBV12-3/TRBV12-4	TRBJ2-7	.	ASSLGTASYEQY
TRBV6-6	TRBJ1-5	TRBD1	ASSSSLTGWDQPQH
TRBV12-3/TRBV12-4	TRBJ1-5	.	ASSPGPGAASQPQH
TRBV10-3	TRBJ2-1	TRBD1	AISESSGQAYNEQF
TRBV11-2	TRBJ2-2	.	ASSLEFLNTGELF
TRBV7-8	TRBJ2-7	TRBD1	ASSSNRDRGFYEQY
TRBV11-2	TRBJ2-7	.	ASKSYEQY
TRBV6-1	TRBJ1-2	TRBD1	ASSNDRGYGYT
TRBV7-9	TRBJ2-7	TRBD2	ASSSTRGLAGGPYEQY